The rows below give T cell receptor beta chains drawn from one sample of a study of T cell responses to AZD1222 COVID-19 vaccine. Produced via immunoSEQ multiplex PCR; TCRdb's table is partial and in-frame only. The profile covers some 72,000 clones, with about 91% appearing a single time and around 7.1% taken by the ten largest. The sequencing used peripheral blood, collected on day 0 of MenACWY control vaccination. The source is an adult in good health. Each CDR3 is given with its conserved first and last residue. Fields, in order: V gene, clone size, J gene, D gene, CDR3 DNA, CDR3 protein. The D gene is left open where the match is weak. Rows may omit the clone size; those that give it use once, few, many or a size class.

v_gene: TRBV5-6; abundance: once; j_gene: TRBJ1-5; d_gene: .; CDR3nt: TGTGCCAGCAGCTTAGGCGTCGGTCAGCCCCAGCATTTT; CDR3aa: CASSLGVGQPQHF
v_gene: TRBV15; abundance: .; j_gene: TRBJ2-2; d_gene: .; CDR3nt: TGTGCCACCGCAGAAGGCAGGGGGGATTCCGTGGAGCTGTTTTTT; CDR3aa: CATAEGRGDSVELFF
v_gene: TRBV2; abundance: .; j_gene: TRBJ2-6; d_gene: TRBD1; CDR3nt: TGTGCCAGCTTACAGGGGGCTCCTGGGGCCAACGTCCTGACTTTC; CDR3aa: CASLQGAPGANVLTF
v_gene: TRBV4-1; abundance: .; j_gene: TRBJ1-2; d_gene: .; CDR3nt: TGCGCCAGCAGCCAAGATGTCGGCCGGACTCATGGCTACACCTTC; CDR3aa: CASSQDVGRTHGYTF
v_gene: TRBV10-2; abundance: .; j_gene: TRBJ2-2; d_gene: TRBD2; CDR3nt: TGCGCCAGCAGCATACTAGCGGGGGAAATCGGGGAGCTGTTTTTT; CDR3aa: CASSILAGEIGELFF
v_gene: TRBV19; abundance: .; j_gene: TRBJ1-2; d_gene: .; CDR3nt: TGTGCCAGTAGCAACAGGGACTATGGCTACACCTTC; CDR3aa: CASSNRDYGYTF
v_gene: TRBV5-1; abundance: .; j_gene: TRBJ2-1; d_gene: .; CDR3nt: TGCGCCAGCAGCTTGGGGGTGGGATCTCTCTACAATGAGCAGTTCTTC; CDR3aa: CASSLGVGSLYNEQFF
v_gene: TRBV15; abundance: .; j_gene: TRBJ2-7; d_gene: .; CDR3nt: TGTGCCACCGGGGCAGACCCTCACGAGCAGTACTTC; CDR3aa: CATGADPHEQYF
v_gene: TRBV15; abundance: .; j_gene: TRBJ2-7; d_gene: .; CDR3nt: TGTGCCACCAGCAGCGTCAGCGGGTCCTACGAGCAGTACTTC; CDR3aa: CATSSVSGSYEQYF
v_gene: TRBV10-2; abundance: .; j_gene: TRBJ2-2; d_gene: TRBD2; CDR3nt: TGCGCCAGCACCCCATGGGGTAGCGGGAGGGCCGGAACCGGGGAGCTGTTTTTT; CDR3aa: CASTPWGSGRAGTGELFF